The following is a T cell receptor (beta chain) sequence with its context. Its antigen is not known. The read gets to within 3 residues of the CDR3 end, and the germline J gene fills in the rest. The sample belongs to a study of T cells in women clearing cervical HPV infection. Regarding the study as a whole: CIN3+ cases had significantly higher TCR richness than controls; evenness did not differ.

This CDR3 is 17 amino acids long. V dropped 2 bases and J dropped 0; count of bases not matched to a gene: 0. CDR1 is SGHTA, CDR2 FQGTGA, per germline. immunoSEQ multiplex PCR used an average of about 1,200 ng genomic DNA. Clones were sequenced by immunoSEQ multiplex PCR, and TCRdb holds only the in-frame ones, with some missing. The sample has about 34,000 clones. The sequence came from a woman between 18 and 70 years old with a cervical HPV16 infection that either progressed to CIN3+ or cleared (not recorded which). This chain joins TRBV7-3 and TRBJ2-1, with TRBD2 identical over 14 bases. Sample: blood buffy coat. The DNA read from the CDR3 is TGTGCCAGCAGCTTAGGGACTAGCGGGAGCTCCTACAATGAG. Translation: CASSLGTSGSSYNE. The whole CDR3 sequence reads CASSLGTSGSSYNEQFF.